This T cell receptor (beta chain) was identified during a study of blood T cell repertoires in COVID-19. Whole-study context: Some COVID-19 samples were acute and others convalescent; all came from the United States, Italy and Spain. PBMCs, B-cell-depleted T cells, or T cells were the source of the cDNA or gDNA that made up the material.

In the original processing: Researchers report that nucleated cell counts were estimated from reference gene primer amplification. Measured with immunoSEQ multiplex PCR; TCRdb has only the in-frame clones, and not every one. The V and J calls and clone size are taken from that table; D and trimming were inferred from the DNA. The sample has over 200,000 clones, over 75% seen once. Recruited during active infection, patients (from Seattle) were subsequently followed longitudinally. CDR1 KGHSH and CDR2 LQKENI come from the germline V gene. J gave up 3 bases and V 1 base, and 3 bases lay outside the gene matches. This CDR3 has 16 amino acids.

Sequences were obtained from peripheral blood. The chain combines TRBV18 with TRBJ2-3; TRBD2 matches 11 bases. The source is a man aged 50-60 years with COVID-19, enrolled during active disease. The CDR3 coding sequence is TGTGCCAGCTCACCACTTGGGACTAGCGGAACAGATACGCAGTATTTT. It encodes CASSPLGTSGTDTQYF.